Below are 27 T cell receptor beta chains sequenced from a single sample in a study of siplizumab effects on memory and regulatory T cells. TCRdb's table, derived via immunoSEQ multiplex PCR, lists solely in-frame clones and lacks some. Of about 100,000 clones listed, about 91% are singletons. What was sequenced was CD4+ T cells sorted from blood. These receptors came from a human donor in good health.

V and J are TRBV9 and TRBJ2-3; D is unclear. Germline V gene sequence: CDR1 SGDLS, CDR2 YYNGEE. The CDR3 sequence is 13 residues long. V lost 0 bases to trimming and J lost 2 bases, with 4 bases between them. The CDR3 bases are TGTGCCAGCAGCGTAGACAACACAGATACGCAGTATTTT. This translates into CASSVDNTDTQYF.

The chain recombines TRBV6-4 with TRBJ2-3; D unclear. Germline V gene lookup returns CDR1 MRHNA and CDR2 SNTAGT. This CDR3 has 13 residues. V gave up 2 bases and J gave up 1 base, with 4 bases separating them. The CDR3: CASSDRGTDTQYF. The CDR3 DNA reads TGTGCCAGCAGTGACAGGGGCACAGATACGCAGTATTTT.

The chain couples TRBV5-4 to TRBJ2-1, with 8 bases lining up with TRBD1. From germline, CDR1 is SGHNT and CDR2 YYREEE (reference sequence). J lost 4 bases, V lost 4 bases, and 7 bases had no gene match. CDR3 size: 15 residues. The CDR3 protein is CASSPDRAGYNEQFF. Here the CDR3 DNA reads TGTGCCAGCAGCCCGGACAGGGCTGGGTACAATGAGCAGTTCTTC. Supplemented by reference TRBV5-4 and TRBJ2-1, the full variable domain reads ETGVTQSPTHLIKTRGQQVTLRCSSQSGHNTVSWYQQALGQGPQFIFQYYREEENGRGNFPPRFSGLQFPNYSSELNVNALELDDSALYLCASSPDRAGYNEQFFGPGTRLTVL.

The J gene is TRBJ2-5, the V gene TRBV5-6, with D hard to call. Trimming removed 2 bases from V and 1 base from J, with 12 bases in between. The CDR3 covers 15 residues. Looked up from germline, CDR1 is SGHDT and CDR2 is YYEEEE. CDR3 coding DNA: TGTGCCAGCAGCTTCCCGGGCCTACCCCAAGAGACCCAGTACTTC. It yields the protein CASSFPGLPQETQYF. Full variable domain (outside the CDR3, taken from reference TRBV5-6 and TRBJ2-5): DAGVTQSPTHLIKTRGQQVTLRCSPKSGHDTVSWYQQALGQGPQFIFQYYEEEERQRGNFPDRFSGHQFPNYSSELNVNALLLGDSALYLCASSFPGLPQETQYFGPGTRLLVL.

Note on this clone: Additional DNA sequences in this sample encode the identical CDR3. CDR3 in DNA: TGTGCCAGCAGTTACTCTGGCGGTGAGCAGTTCTTC. Translating gives CASSYSGGEQFF. The chain combines TRBV6-5 with TRBJ2-1, with no clear D. The CDR3 extends over 12 amino acids. V was shortened by 0 bases and J by 9 bases, with 6 bases between the two germline ends. Germline values: CDR1 MNHEY, CDR2 SVGAGI.

V gene TRBV4-3 combines with J gene TRBJ1-1; 8 bases are a match to TRBD1. There are 15 residues in the CDR3. Germline V CDR1 and CDR2: LGHNA, YSLEER. J was trimmed by 10 bases and V by 3 bases; bases with no gene match: 13. CDR3 loop: CASSQTIRGPVRAFF. CDR3 nucleotides: TGCGCCAGCAGCCAGACGATCAGGGGGCCGGTACGAGCTTTCTTT.

The chain couples TRBV5-1 to TRBJ2-3; 10 nucleotides agree with TRBD1. CDR1 is SGHRS, CDR2 YFSETQ, per germline. The ends lost 4 bases at V and 7 bases at J; junction bases unmatched: 27. The CDR3 extends over 21 amino acids. CDR3 bases: TGCGCCAGCAGCGGGGAAGGGACAGGGGTTTCGTTGTCCATGGGAACATATACGCAGTATTTT. Encoded protein: CASSGEGTGVSLSMGTYTQYF.

The J gene is TRBJ2-1, the V gene TRBV11-2, with D hard to call. Germline V gives CDR1 SGHAT, CDR2 FQNNGV. Trimming left V 2 bases short and J 7 bases short, with 18 bases between. The CDR3 is 16 amino acids. This CDR3 reads CASSLYIDQAHNEQFF. CDR3 nucleotides: TGTGCCAGCAGCTTATATATTGACCAAGCGCATAATGAGCAGTTCTTC. Full variable domain (remainder filled in from reference TRBV11-2 and TRBJ2-1): EAGVAQSPRYKIIEKRQSVAFWCNPISGHATLYWYQQILGQGPKLLIQFQNNGVVDDSQLPKDRFSAERLKGVDSTLKIQPAKLEDSAVYLCASSLYIDQAHNEQFFGPGTRLTVL.

CDR3 DNA sequence: TGCGCCAGCAGCCAAGATTTCGGGATCTCTGGAAACACCATATATTTT. Its translation is CASSQDFGISGNTIYF. The V gene is TRBV4-3, the J gene TRBJ1-3; D gene ambiguous. This CDR3 spans 16 amino acids. The V gene's germline CDR1 is LGHNA and CDR2 YSLEER. The V end was cut by 0 bases, the J end by 0 bases, with 9 bases between.

The chain joins TRBV19 to TRBJ2-2, with D perhaps matching TRBD1 or TRBD2 (6 bases each). Per germline, CDR1 LNHDA and CDR2 SQIVND (reference sequence). This CDR3 region has 14 residues. V lost 7 bases, J lost 4 bases, and 13 bases lay in between. The CDR3 DNA follows: TGTGCCAGTATGTGGGGGGCGACCACCGGGGAGCTGTTTTTT. This codes for CASMWGATTGELFF.

The V call is TRBV6-5, the J call TRBJ2-7; D not resolved. The CDR3 loop spans 15 amino acids. In germline, CDR1 is MNHEY, CDR2 SVGAGI. V was clipped by 0 bases and J by 1 base, with 10 bases between them. CDR3 in DNA: TGTGCCAGCAGTTACTCGTTTGGGGAATCCTACGAGCAGTACTTC. It translates to CASSYSFGESYEQYF.

J is TRBJ1-1 and V is TRBV4-2; D call uncertain. Germline V lookup: CDR1 LGHNA, CDR2 YNFKEQ. CDR3 length equals 15 residues. V lost 3 bases, J lost 1 base, and 12 bases lay in between. The CDR3 region is CASSHTQDWNTEAFF. The CDR3 DNA reads as TGTGCCAGCAGCCATACCCAGGATTGGAACACTGAAGCTTTCTTT.

The genes are TRBV5-1 and TRBJ2-1; D may be TRBD1 or TRBD2 (5 bases each). This CDR3 has 11 residues. Germline assignment: CDR1 SGHRS and CDR2 YFSETQ. Between the trimmed V and J ends, which lost 3 bases and 9 bases, there was a span of 7 bases. In DNA, the CDR3 is TGCGCCAGCAGCTGGGGGAGTGAGCAGTTCTTC. It translates to CASSWGSEQFF.

V is TRBV2 and J is TRBJ2-7; 13 bases agree with TRBD2. The length of the CDR3 is 14 residues. J gave up 3 bases and V 8 bases, and 4 bases lay outside the gene matches. In germline, CDR1 is SNHLY, CDR2 FYNNEI. CDR3 coding DNA: TGTGCCAGCCTTTGGACTAGCGGGGGCTACGAGCAGTACTTC. Translating it yields CASLWTSGGYEQYF.

The chain is built from TRBV27 and TRBJ2-5; D gene ambiguous. The CDR3 runs 13 residues. With 6 bases removed from V and 5 bases from J, the gap between germline ends came to 13 bases. Germline assignment: CDR1 MNHEY and CDR2 SMNVEV (reference sequence). CDR3 amino acids: CASSPSVWETQYF. The CDR3 nucleotides are TGTGCCAGCAGCCCTAGTGTTTGGGAGACCCAGTACTTC.

This chain joins TRBV10-3 and TRBJ1-2; TRBD1 agrees at 8 bases. The length of the CDR3 is 14 residues. V lost 6 bases and J lost 5; bases outside the gene matches: 8. Per the germline V gene, CDR1 is ENHRY and CDR2 is SYGVKD. CDR3 amino acids: CAISQGATTYGYTF. The CDR3 DNA reads as TGTGCCATCAGCCAGGGGGCCACCACTTATGGCTACACCTTC.

The chain carries TRBV7-3 and TRBJ2-3; TRBD2 aligns across 14 bases. CDR3 size: 17 residues. Germline V CDR1 and CDR2: SGHTA, FQGTGA. Trimming took 10 bases from V and 7 from J; bases not matched to a gene: 16. The CDR3 spells CATSTSGTSGGRYTQYF. DNA of the CDR3: TGTGCCACCTCGACCTCCGGGACTAGCGGGGGAAGATATACGCAGTATTTT.

The V gene is TRBV30, the J gene TRBJ1-5; a possible D gene is TRBD1 (6 bases). The CDR3 covers 15 residues. In germline, CDR1 is GTSNPN, CDR2 SVGIG (reference sequence). Trimming removed 3 bases from V and 6 bases from J, with 18 bases in between. Written as DNA, the CDR3 is TGTGCCTGGAGCGCAGGACTCGGCAGGGGTCAGCCCCAGCATTTT. It encodes CAWSAGLGRGQPQHF.

The rearrangement links TRBV4-1 to TRBJ2-1; possible D gene TRBD2, 6 bases. The germline CDR1 and CDR2 sequences are MGHRA and YSYEKL. This CDR3 spans 15 amino acids. Trimming cost V 2 bases and J 7 bases, with 15 bases left between them. The CDR3 reads CASSQPVERGNEQFF. CDR3 sequence (DNA): TGCGCCAGCAGCCAACCCGTGGAACGGGGGAATGAGCAGTTCTTC.

V usage is TRBV27 and J usage is TRBJ2-7, with 7 nucleotides matching TRBD2. CDR1 and CDR2 (germline): MNHEY, SMNVEV (reference sequence). V lost 0 bases, J lost 3 bases, and 5 bases stayed unmatched. CDR3 length: 15 amino acids. In DNA, the CDR3 is TGTGCCAGCAGTTTATCTCCTAGCGGCTACTACGAGCAGTACTTC. It translates to CASSLSPSGYYEQYF.

The sample holds one count of this clone. The chain uses TRBV19 and TRBJ2-3; D gene uncertain. The CDR3 loop spans 9 amino acids. V was shortened by 9 bases and J by 7 bases, with 5 bases between the two germline ends. Germline assignment: CDR1 LNHDA and CDR2 SQIVND (reference sequence). The CDR3 here is CARRYTQYF. In DNA form, the CDR3 reads TGTGCCAGGAGGTATACGCAGTATTTT.

Comments on this clone: Other DNA sequences in this sample translate to the same CDR3. This chain connects TRBV28 to TRBJ1-2, with 12 nucleotides matching TRBD1. V was pared by 2 bases and J by 8 bases, with 3 bases of the junction left unmatched. CDR1 is MDHEN and CDR2 is SYDVKM in the germline V gene. This CDR3 is built from 14 residues. The CDR3 nucleotides are TGTGCCAGCAGTTTACGGGACAGGGGGCGGGGCTACACCTTC. Translating gives CASSLRDRGRGYTF.

This sequence joins TRBV21-1 and TRBJ2-7. TRBV21-1 is recorded as a pseudogene. This CDR3 has 14 residues. Here the CDR3 DNA reads TGTGCCAGCAGTCGGGGCCTGAGCTCCTACGAGCAGTACTTC. This codes for CASSRGLSSYEQYF.

The chain recombines TRBV7-9 with TRBJ2-1; TRBD1 is a possible D gene (5 bases). Germline V lookup: CDR1 SEHNR, CDR2 FQNEAQ (reference sequence). CDR3 length: 13 residues. Trimming took off 5 bases at V and 5 bases at J, with 10 bases between the two ends. CDR3 DNA: TGTGCCAGCAGCCTGGGGCGTAACAATGAGCAGTTCTTC. Amino acid sequence: CASSLGRNNEQFF.

The chain couples TRBV5-1 to TRBJ1-3; D gene ambiguous. The V gene's germline CDR1 is SGHRS and CDR2 YFSETQ. Trimming removed 0 bases from V and 9 bases from J, with 4 bases in between. The CDR3 consists of 11 residues. The CDR3 region is CASSLDSTIYF. The CDR3 DNA is TGCGCCAGCAGCTTGGATAGCACCATATATTTT.

The chain links TRBV19 to TRBJ1-5; D is unresolved. V was pared by 8 bases and J by 0 bases, with 11 bases between. Germline lookup yields CDR1 LNHDA and CDR2 SQIVND (reference sequence). The CDR3 extends over 14 amino acids. The CDR3 DNA reads TGTGCCAGTGCGGACGGGTTTAGCAATCAGCCCCAGCATTTT. Translated: CASADGFSNQPQHF. Full variable domain (rest looked up from reference TRBV19 and TRBJ1-5): DGGITQSPKYLFRKEGQNVTLSCEQNLNHDAMYWYRQDPGQGLRLIYYSQIVNDFQKGDIAEGYSVSREKKESFPLTVTSAQKNPTAFYLCASADGFSNQPQHFGDGTRLSIL.

The gene calls are TRBV6-1 and TRBJ1-2, with 7 bases fitting TRBD1. This CDR3 has 12 amino acids. Germline V gives CDR1 MNHNS, CDR2 SASEGT. Trimming at V came to 6 bases and at J to 7 bases, leaving 5 bases not matched to a gene. DNA of the CDR3: TGTGCCAGCAGACAGGGGATAAGTGGCTACACCTTC. Translating gives CASRQGISGYTF.